This TCR beta chain derives from a study of T cell clonality in common variable immunodeficiency. V was trimmed by 3 bases and J by 6 bases, leaving 14 bases between them. Per the germline V gene, CDR1 is MNHNS and CDR2 is SASEGT. The CDR3 totals 15 residues. This table comes from immunoSEQ multiplex PCR, and its TCRdb copy is limited to in-frame clones, with some not included. The profile covers about 33,000 clones, none occurring a single time. This clone was counted only a few times. What it binds is not known. From the germline J gene comes the end of the CDR3, since the read stops 3 residues before it. Whole-study findings and limits: In common variable immunodeficiency, TCR beta chains reportedly carried fewer deletions and N-nucleotide insertions.

The source is a human donor with common variable immunodeficiency. The chain recombines TRBV6-1 with TRBJ1-4; TRBD1 is a possible D gene (6 bases). The sequenced sample consisted of peripheral blood mononuclear cells. The CDR3: CASSDRGTHYEKLFF. The CDR3 DNA, read in part, is TGTGCCAGCAGTGACCGCGGGACACATTATGAAAAA.